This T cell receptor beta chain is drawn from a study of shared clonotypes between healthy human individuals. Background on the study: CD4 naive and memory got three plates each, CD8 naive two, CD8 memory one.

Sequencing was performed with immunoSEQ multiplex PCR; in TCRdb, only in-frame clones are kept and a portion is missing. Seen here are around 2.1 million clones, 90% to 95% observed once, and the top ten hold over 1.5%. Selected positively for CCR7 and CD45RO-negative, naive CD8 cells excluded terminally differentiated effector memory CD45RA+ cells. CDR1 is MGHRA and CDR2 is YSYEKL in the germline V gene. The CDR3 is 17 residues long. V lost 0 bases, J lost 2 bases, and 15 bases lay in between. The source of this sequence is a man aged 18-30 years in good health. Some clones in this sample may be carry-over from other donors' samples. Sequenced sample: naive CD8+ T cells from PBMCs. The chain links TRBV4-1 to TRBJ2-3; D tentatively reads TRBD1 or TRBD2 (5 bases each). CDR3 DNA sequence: TGCGCCAGCAGCCAAGAATCGGGGCGGGTGAACACAGATACGCAGTATTTT. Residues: CASSQESGRVNTDTQYF.